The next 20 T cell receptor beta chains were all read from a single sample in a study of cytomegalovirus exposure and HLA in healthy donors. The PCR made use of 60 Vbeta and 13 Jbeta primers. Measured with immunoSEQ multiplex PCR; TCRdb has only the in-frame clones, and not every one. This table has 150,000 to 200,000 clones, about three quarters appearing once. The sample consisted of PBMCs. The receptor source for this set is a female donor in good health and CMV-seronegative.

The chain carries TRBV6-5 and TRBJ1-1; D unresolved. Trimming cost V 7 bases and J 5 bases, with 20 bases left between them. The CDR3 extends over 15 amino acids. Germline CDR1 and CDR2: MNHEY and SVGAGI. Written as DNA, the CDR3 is TGTGCCAGCAATGGTCTACGGGGATCTAATACTGAAGCTTTCTTT. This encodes CASNGLRGSNTEAFF.

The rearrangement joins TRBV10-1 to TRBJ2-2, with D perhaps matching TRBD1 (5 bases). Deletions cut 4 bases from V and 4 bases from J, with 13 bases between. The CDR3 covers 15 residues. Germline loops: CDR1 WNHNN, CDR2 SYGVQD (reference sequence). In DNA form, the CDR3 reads TGCGCCAGCAGTGCCCTGGCTAGGGGCACCGGGGAGCTGTTTTTT. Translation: CASSALARGTGELFF.

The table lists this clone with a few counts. Written as DNA, the CDR3 is TGCGCCAGCAGCCAGGGACTAGCGGGGAGGGATACGCAGTATTTT. Protein: CASSQGLAGRDTQYF. The rearrangement joins TRBV5-1 to TRBJ2-3, with 13 bases lining up with TRBD2. This CDR3 has 15 amino acids. J lost 6 bases, V lost 4 bases, and 5 bases had no gene match. The germline V gene encodes CDR1 SGHRS and CDR2 YFSETQ.

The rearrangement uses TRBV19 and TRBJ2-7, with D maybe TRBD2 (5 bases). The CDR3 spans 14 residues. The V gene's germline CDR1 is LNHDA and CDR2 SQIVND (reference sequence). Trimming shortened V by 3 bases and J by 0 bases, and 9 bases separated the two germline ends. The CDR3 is CASSIGGISYEQYF. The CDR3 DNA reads TGTGCCAGTAGTATCGGAGGCATCTCCTACGAGCAGTACTTC. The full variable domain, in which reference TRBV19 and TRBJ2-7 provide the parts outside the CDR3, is DGGITQSPKYLFRKEGQNVTLSCEQNLNHDAMYWYRQDPGQGLRLIYYSQIVNDFQKGDIAEGYSVSREKKESFPLTVTSAQKNPTAFYLCASSIGGISYEQYFGPGTRLTVT.

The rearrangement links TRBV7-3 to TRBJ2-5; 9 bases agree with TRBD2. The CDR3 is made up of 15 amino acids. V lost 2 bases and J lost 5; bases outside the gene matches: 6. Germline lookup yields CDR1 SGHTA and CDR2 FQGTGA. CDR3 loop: CASSLLAGVMETQYF. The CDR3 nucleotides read TGTGCCAGCAGCTTATTAGCGGGAGTTATGGAGACCCAGTACTTC.

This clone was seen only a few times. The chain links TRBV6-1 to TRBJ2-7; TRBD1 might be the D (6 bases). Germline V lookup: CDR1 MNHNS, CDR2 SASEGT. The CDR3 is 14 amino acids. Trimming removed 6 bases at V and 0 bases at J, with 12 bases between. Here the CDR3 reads CASRGDTYSYEQYF. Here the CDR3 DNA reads TGTGCCAGCAGGGGGGACACCTACTCCTACGAGCAGTACTTC.

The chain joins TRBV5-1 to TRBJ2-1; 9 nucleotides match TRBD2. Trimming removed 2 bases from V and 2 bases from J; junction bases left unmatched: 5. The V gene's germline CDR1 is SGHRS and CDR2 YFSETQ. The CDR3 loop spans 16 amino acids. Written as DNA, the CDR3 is TGCGCCAGCAGCTTAGACCCTAGCGGGGCCTACAATGAGCAGTTCTTC. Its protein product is CASSLDPSGAYNEQFF.

The chain's CDR3 is CASTQGSTEAFF. CDR3 nucleotide sequence: TGTGCCAGCACACAGGGGAGCACTGAAGCTTTCTTT. The chain employs TRBV6-6 and TRBJ1-1; 7 positions match TRBD1. J lost 4 bases, V lost 7 bases, and 3 bases had no gene match. Germline assignment: CDR1 MNHNY and CDR2 SVGAGI (reference sequence). The CDR3 loop spans 12 amino acids.

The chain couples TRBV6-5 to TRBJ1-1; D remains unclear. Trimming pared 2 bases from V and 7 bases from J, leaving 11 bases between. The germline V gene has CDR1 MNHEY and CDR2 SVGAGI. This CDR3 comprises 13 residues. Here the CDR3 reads CASSYLPRGEAFF. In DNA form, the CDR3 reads TGTGCCAGCAGTTACCTACCTCGGGGTGAAGCTTTCTTT.

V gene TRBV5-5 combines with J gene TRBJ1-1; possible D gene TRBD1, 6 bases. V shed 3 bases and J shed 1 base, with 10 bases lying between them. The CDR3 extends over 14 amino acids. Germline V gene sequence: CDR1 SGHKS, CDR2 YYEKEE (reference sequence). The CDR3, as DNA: TGTGCCAGCAGCTCGACAGGTTCGAACACTGAAGCTTTCTTT. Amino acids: CASSSTGSNTEAFF.

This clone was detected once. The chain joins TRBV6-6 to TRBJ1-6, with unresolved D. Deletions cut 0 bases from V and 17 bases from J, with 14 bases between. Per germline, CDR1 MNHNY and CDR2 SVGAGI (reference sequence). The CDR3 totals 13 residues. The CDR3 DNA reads TGTGCCAGCAGTTACTCGAACATCGGGAGTATCCACTTT. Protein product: CASSYSNIGSIHF.

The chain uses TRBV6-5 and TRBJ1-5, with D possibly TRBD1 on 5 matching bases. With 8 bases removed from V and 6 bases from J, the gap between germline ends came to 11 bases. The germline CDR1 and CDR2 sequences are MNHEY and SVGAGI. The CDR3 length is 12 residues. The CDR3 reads CASGQGGQPQHF. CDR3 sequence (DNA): TGTGCCAGCGGGCAGGGCGGTCAGCCCCAGCATTTT.

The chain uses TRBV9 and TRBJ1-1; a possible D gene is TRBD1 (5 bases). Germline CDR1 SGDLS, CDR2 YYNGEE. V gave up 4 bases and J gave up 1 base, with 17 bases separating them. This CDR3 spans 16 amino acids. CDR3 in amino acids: CASSPLMDGGNTEAFF. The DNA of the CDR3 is TGTGCCAGCAGCCCCCTGATGGACGGGGGGAACACTGAAGCTTTCTTT.

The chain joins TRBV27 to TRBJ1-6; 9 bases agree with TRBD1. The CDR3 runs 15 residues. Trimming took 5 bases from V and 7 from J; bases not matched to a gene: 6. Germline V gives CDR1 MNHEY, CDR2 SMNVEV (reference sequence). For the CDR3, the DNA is TGTGCCAGCAGTATCGGACAGGGGACAAATTCACCCCTCCACTTT. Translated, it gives CASSIGQGTNSPLHF.

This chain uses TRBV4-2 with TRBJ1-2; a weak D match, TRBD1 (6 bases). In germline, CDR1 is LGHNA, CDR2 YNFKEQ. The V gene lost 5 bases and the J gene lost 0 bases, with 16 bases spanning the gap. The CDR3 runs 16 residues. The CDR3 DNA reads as TGTGCCAGCAGCTTCGAGACAGGCGCCACTAACTATGGCTACACCTTC. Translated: CASSFETGATNYGYTF.

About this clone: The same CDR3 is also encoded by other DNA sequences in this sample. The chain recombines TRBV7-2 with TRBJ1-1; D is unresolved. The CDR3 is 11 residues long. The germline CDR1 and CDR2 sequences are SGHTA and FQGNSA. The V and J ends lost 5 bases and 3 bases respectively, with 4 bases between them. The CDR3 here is CASSPYTEAFF. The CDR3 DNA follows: TGTGCCAGCAGCCCGTACACTGAAGCTTTCTTT.

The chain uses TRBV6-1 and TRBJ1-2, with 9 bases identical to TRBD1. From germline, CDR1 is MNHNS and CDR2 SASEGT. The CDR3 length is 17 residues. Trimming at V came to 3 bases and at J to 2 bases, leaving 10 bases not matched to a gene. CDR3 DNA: TGTGCCAGCAGTGACCCAACATCCGGGACAGGGAACTATGGCTACACCTTC. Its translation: CASSDPTSGTGNYGYTF.

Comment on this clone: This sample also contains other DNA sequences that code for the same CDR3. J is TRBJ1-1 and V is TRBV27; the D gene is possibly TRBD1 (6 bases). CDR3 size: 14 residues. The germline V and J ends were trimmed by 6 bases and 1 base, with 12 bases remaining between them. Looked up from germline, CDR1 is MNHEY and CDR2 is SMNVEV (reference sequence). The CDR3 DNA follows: TGTGCCAGCAGGATGAGACAGGCGAACACTGAAGCTTTCTTT. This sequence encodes CASRMRQANTEAFF.

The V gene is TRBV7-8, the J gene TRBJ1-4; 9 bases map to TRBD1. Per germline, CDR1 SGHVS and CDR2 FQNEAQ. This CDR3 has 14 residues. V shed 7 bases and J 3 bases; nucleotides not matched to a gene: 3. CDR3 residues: CASNNRGPNEKLFF. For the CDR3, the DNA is TGTGCCAGCAACAACAGGGGGCCTAATGAAAAACTGTTTTTT.

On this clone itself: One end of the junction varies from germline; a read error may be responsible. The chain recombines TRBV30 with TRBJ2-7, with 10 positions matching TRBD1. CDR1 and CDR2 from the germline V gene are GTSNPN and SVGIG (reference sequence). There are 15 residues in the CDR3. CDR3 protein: CAWGGDRGRANEQHF. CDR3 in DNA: TGTGCCTGGGGGGGTGACAGGGGGCGCGCAAACGAGCAGCACTTC.